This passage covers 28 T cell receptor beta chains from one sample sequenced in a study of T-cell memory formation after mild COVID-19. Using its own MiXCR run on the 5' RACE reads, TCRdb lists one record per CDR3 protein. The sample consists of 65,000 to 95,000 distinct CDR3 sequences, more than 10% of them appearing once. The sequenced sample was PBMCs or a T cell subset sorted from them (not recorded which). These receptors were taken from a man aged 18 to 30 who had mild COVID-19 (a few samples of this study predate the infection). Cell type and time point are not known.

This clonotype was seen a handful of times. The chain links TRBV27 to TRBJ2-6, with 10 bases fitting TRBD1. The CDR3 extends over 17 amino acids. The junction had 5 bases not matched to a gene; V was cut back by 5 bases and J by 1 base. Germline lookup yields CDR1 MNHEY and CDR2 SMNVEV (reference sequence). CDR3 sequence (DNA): TGTGCCAGCAGTATCCGACAGGGGGCTTCTGGGGCCAACGTCCTGACTTTC. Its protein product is CASSIRQGASGANVLTF.

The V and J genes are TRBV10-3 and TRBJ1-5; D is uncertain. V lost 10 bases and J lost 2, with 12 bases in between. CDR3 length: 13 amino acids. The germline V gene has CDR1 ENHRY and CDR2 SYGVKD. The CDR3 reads CATRPPGNQPQHF. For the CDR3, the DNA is TGTGCCACCCGCCCTCCGGGCAATCAGCCCCAGCATTTT.

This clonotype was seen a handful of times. The CDR3 reads CASRPGGASYNEQFF. CDR3 DNA sequence: TGTGCCAGCAGGCCCGGGGGGGCCTCCTACAATGAGCAGTTCTTC. This chain connects TRBV13 to TRBJ2-1, with 8 bases that match TRBD2. Per germline, CDR1 PRHDT and CDR2 FYEKMQ (reference sequence). The CDR3 is made up of 15 amino acids. V trimming: 6 bases; J trimming: 0 bases; junction bases outside the gene matches: 4.

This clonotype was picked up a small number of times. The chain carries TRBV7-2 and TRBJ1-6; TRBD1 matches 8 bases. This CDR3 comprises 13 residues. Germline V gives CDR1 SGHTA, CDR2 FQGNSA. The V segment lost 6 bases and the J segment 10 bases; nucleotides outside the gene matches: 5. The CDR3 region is CASRQTGDSPLHF. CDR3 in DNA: TGTGCCAGCAGACAGACAGGGGACTCACCCCTCCACTTT.

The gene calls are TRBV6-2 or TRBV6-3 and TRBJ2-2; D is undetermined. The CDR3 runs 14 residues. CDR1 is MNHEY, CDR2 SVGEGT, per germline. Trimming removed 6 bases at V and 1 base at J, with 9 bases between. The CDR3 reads CASRTHLNTGELFF. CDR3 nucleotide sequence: TGTGCCAGCAGGACACACCTGAACACCGGGGAGCTGTTTTTT.

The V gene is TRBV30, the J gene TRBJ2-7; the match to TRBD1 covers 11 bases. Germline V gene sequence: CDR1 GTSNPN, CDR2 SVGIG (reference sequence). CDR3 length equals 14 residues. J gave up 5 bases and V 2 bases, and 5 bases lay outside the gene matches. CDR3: CAWSRTGGLDEQYF. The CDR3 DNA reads TGTGCCTGGAGTAGGACAGGGGGCTTGGACGAGCAGTACTTC.

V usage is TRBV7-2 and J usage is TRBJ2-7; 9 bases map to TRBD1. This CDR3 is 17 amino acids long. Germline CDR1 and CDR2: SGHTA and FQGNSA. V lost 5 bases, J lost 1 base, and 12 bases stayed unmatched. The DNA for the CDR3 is TGTGCCAGCAGCAGCCGGGACAGGGCCGTCGTATCCTACGAGCAGTACTTC. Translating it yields CASSSRDRAVVSYEQYF.

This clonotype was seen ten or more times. CDR3 nucleotides: TGTGCCAGCGGCACGCAGGTTAGCAATGAGCAGTTCTTC. This gives the protein CASGTQVSNEQFF. This sequence joins TRBV7-9 and TRBJ2-1, with D unclear. The length of the CDR3 is 13 residues. Deletions cut 8 bases from V and 6 bases from J, with 14 bases between. Germline V gene sequence: CDR1 SEHNR, CDR2 FQNEAQ (reference sequence).

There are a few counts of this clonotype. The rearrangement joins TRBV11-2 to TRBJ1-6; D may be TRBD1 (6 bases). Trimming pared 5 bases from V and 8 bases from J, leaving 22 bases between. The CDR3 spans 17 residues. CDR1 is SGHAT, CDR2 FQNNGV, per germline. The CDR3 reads CASSLTSGGGRDSPLHF. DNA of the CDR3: TGTGCCAGCAGCCTCACCTCCGGGGGGGGCCGGGATTCACCCCTCCACTTT. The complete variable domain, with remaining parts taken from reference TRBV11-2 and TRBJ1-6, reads EAGVAQSPRYKIIEKRQSVAFWCNPISGHATLYWYQQILGQGPKLLIQFQNNGVVDDSQLPKDRFSAERLKGVDSTLKIQPAKLEDSAVYLCASSLTSGGGRDSPLHFGNGTRLTVT.

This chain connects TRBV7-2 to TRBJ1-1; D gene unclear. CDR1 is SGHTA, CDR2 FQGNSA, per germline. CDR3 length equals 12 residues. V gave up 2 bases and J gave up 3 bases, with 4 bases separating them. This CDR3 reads CASSLYYTEAFF. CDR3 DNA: TGTGCCAGCAGCTTATATTACACTGAAGCTTTCTTT.

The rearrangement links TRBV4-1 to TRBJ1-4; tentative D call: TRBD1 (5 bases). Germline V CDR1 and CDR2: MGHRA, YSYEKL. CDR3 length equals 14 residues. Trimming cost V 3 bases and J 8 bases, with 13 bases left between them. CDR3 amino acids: CASSHLQGMEKLFF. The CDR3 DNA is TGCGCCAGCAGCCACCTCCAGGGAATGGAAAAACTGTTTTTT.

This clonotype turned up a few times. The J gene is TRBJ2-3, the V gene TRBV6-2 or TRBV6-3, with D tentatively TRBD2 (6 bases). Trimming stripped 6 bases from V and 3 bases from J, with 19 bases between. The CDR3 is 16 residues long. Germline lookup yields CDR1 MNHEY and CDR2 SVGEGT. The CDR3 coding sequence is TGTGCCAGCAGCCGCCGAACCCGGGGGAGGACAGATACGCAGTATTTT. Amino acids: CASSRRTRGRTDTQYF.

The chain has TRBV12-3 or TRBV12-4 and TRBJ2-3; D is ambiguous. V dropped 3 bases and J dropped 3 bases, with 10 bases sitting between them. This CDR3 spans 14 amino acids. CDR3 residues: CASSFRPTTDTQYF. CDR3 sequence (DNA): TGTGCCAGCAGTTTCCGGCCTACAACAGATACGCAGTATTTT.

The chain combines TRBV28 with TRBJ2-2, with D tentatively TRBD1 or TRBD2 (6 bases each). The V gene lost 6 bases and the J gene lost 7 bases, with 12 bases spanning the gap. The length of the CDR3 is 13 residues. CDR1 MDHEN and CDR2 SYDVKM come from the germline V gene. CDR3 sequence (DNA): TGTGCCAGCAGCTACGGGGGCGTCGGGGAGCTGTTTTTT. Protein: CASSYGGVGELFF.

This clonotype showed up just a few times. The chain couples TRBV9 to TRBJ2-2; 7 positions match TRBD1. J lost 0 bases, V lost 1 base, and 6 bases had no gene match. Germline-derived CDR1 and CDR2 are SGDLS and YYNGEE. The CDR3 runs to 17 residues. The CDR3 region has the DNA TGTGCCAGCAGCGTACAAGCGACAGGGACGAACACCGGGGAGCTGTTTTTT. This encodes CASSVQATGTNTGELFF.

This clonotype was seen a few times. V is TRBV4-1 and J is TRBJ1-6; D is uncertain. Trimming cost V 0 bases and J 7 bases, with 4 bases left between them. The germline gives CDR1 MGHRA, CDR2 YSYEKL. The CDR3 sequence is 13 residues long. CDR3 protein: CASSQDWNSPLHF. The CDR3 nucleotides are TGCGCCAGCAGCCAAGATTGGAATTCACCCCTCCACTTT.

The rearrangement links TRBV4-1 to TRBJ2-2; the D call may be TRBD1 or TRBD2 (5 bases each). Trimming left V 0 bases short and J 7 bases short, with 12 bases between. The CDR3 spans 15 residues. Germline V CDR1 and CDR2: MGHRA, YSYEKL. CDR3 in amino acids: CASSQEAGAGGELFF. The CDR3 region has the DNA TGCGCCAGCAGCCAAGAGGCCGGGGCCGGCGGGGAGCTGTTTTTT.

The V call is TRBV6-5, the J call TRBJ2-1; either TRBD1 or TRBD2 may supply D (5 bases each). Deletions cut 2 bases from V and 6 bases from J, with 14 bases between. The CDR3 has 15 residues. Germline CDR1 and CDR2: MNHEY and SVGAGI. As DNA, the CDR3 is TGTGCCAGCAGTTACAGCCGACTTGGGGGCAATGAGCAGTTCTTC. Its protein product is CASSYSRLGGNEQFF.

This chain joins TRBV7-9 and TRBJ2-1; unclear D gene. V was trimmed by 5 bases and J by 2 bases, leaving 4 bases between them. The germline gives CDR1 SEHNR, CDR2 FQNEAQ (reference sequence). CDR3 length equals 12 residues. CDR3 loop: CASSGTYNEQFF. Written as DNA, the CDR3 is TGTGCCAGCAGCGGGACCTACAATGAGCAGTTCTTC.

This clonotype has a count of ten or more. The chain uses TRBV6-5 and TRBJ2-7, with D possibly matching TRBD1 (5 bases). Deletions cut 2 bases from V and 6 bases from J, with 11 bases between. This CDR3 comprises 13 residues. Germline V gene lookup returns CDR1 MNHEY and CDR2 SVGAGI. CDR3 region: CASSYGAALEQYF. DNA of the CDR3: TGTGCCAGCAGTTACGGGGCAGCCCTCGAGCAGTACTTC.

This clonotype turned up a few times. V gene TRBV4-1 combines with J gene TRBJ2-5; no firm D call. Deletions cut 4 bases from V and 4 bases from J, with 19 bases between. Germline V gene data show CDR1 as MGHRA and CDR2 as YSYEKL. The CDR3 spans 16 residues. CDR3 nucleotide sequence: TGCGCCAGCAGCCGCCGCGCGTTGGGCAGTCCAGAGACCCAGTACTTC. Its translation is CASSRRALGSPETQYF.

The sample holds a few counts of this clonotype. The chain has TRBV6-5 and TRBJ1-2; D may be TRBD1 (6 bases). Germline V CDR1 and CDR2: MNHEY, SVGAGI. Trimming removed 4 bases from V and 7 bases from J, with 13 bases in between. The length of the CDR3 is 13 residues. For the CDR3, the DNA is TGTGCCAGCAGTTGGACAGAGGATTCTGGCTACACCTTC. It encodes CASSWTEDSGYTF.

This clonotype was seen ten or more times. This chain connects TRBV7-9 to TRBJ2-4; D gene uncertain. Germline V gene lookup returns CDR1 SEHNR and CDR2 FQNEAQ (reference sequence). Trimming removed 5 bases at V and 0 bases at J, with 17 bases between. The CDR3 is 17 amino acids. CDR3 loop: CASSPEAVDLAKNIQYF. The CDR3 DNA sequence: TGTGCCAGCAGCCCAGAGGCTGTGGACCTAGCCAAAAACATTCAGTACTTC.

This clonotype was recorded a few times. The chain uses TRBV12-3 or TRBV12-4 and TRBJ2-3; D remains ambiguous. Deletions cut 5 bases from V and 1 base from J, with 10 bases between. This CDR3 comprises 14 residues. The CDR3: CASSLTWGTDTQYF. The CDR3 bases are TGTGCCAGCAGTCTGACTTGGGGCACAGATACGCAGTATTTT.

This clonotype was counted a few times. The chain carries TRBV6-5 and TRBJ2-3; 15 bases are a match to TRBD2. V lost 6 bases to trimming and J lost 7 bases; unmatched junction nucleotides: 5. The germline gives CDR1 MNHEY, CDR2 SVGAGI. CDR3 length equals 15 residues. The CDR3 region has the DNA TGTGCCAGCAGGCAGGGACTAGCGGGGGGATATACGCAGTATTTT. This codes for CASRQGLAGGYTQYF.

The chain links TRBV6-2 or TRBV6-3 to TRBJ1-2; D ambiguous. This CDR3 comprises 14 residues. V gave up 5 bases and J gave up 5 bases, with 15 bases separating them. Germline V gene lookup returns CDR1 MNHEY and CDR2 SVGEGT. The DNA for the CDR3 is TGTGCCAGCAGTGCCCGAGGCTTCGCTTATGGCTACACCTTC. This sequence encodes CASSARGFAYGYTF.

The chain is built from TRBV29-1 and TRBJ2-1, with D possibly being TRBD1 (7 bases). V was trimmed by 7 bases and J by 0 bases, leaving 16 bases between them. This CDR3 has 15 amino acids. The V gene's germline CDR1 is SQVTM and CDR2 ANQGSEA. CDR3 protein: CSAAGQSPSYNEQFF. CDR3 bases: TGCAGCGCCGCGGGACAGTCACCCTCCTACAATGAGCAGTTCTTC.

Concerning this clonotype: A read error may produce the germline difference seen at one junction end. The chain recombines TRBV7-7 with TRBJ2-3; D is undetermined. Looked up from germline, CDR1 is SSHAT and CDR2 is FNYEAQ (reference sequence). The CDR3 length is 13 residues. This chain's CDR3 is CASSLDLTDTQYF. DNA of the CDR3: TGTGCTAGCAGCTTAGACCTCACAGATACGCAGTATTTT.